A single sample is the source of the 30 T cell receptor beta chains below, sequenced in a study of circulating CD8 cells and anti-PD-1 response in melanoma. Live CD3+CD8+TCRalphabeta+ cells were sorted into four subsets by PD-1 and/or TIGIT. TCR libraries were prepared from around 15 ng of total RNA with the QIAseq Immune Repertoire TCR panel. Each CDR3 protein gets one entry after TCRdb re-called the reads with MiXCR. The sample lists approximately 400 distinct CDR3 sequences; roughly 9.2% were seen once. Sequences were derived from CD8+ T cells from PBMCs, sampled at baseline or after one month of anti-PD-1 therapy (not recorded which). The receptors come from a human donor with melanoma.

By its share, this clonotype is medium-sized. The chain recombines TRBV12-3 or TRBV12-4 with TRBJ2-5; D is unclear. Between the trimmed V and J ends, which lost 6 bases and 5 bases, there was a span of 10 bases. The length of the CDR3 is 12 residues. Here the CDR3 reads CASSLTAETQYF. The DNA for the CDR3 is TGTGCCAGCAGCCTAACAGCGGAGACCCAGTACTTC.

The chain has TRBV19 and TRBJ2-3; 11 bases are shared with TRBD2. Trimming removed 5 bases from V and 9 bases from J; junction bases left unmatched: 10. Germline V gene data show CDR1 as LNHDA and CDR2 as SQIVND (reference sequence). The CDR3 runs 15 residues. In DNA form, the CDR3 reads TGTGCCAGTAGTCCTCGTTTTAGCGGGGGGGCCACGCAGTATTTT. As protein: CASSPRFSGGATQYF.

Within the sample, this clonotype is large. The J gene is TRBJ2-7, the V gene TRBV20-1; no clear D gene. The CDR3 spans 13 residues. The germline V and J ends were trimmed by 3 bases and 5 bases, with 14 bases remaining between them. The germline V gene encodes CDR1 DFQATT and CDR2 SNEGSKA (reference sequence). CDR3 nucleotides: TGCAGTGCTAGTTCCTCCTGGGGTGACGAGCAGTACTTC. Protein: CSASSSWGDEQYF.

Concerning this clonotype: A read error may explain this, as a much larger clone is one base away. The rearrangement uses TRBV19 and TRBJ1-2; D is uncertain. Germline V gene data show CDR1 as LNHDA and CDR2 as SQIVND (reference sequence). The CDR3 contains 13 residues. The CDR3 is CASSILTWYGYAF. In nucleotides, the CDR3 is TGTGCCAGTAGTATACTTACCTGGTATGGCTACGCCTTC.

This clonotype came up a few times. The CDR3 DNA sequence: TGTGCCAGCAGCCCGAAAGAACCGACCTACGAGCAGTACTTC. Translation: CASSPKEPTYEQYF. The rearrangement joins TRBV7-9 to TRBJ2-7; D is undetermined. Germline V gives CDR1 SEHNR, CDR2 FQNEAQ (reference sequence). The CDR3 runs 14 residues. Trimming took 5 bases from V and 2 from J, leaving 13 bases between them.

This clonotype is categorized as medium-sized. This chain joins TRBV24-1 and TRBJ2-2; tentatively, D is TRBD2 (6 bases). The CDR3 totals 15 residues. Germline V gene lookup returns CDR1 KGHDR and CDR2 SFDVKD. Trimming left V 3 bases short and J 5 bases short, with 12 bases between. The CDR3 loop reads CATSDEDYPTGELFF. CDR3 bases: TGTGCCACCAGTGATGAGGACTACCCGACCGGGGAGCTGTTTTTT.

By share, this clonotype ranks as medium-sized. The V and J genes are TRBV19 and TRBJ2-7; 8 positions match TRBD1. Germline CDR1 and CDR2: LNHDA and SQIVND (reference sequence). The CDR3 loop spans 14 amino acids. J gave up 3 bases and V 3 bases, and 4 bases lay outside the gene matches. The CDR3 DNA sequence: TGTGCCAGTAGTATTTCAGGGGGCCTCTACGAGCAGTACTTC. Amino acids: CASSISGGLYEQYF.

This clonotype is termed medium-sized. The V call is TRBV4-3, the J call TRBJ2-1; the match to TRBD2 covers 13 bases. This CDR3 contains 17 residues. With V trimmed by 4 bases and J by 6 bases, 9 bases remained unmatched. Germline loops: CDR1 LGHNA, CDR2 YSLEER. This chain's CDR3 is CASSPRTSGGFGNEQFF. CDR3 nucleotide sequence: TGCGCCAGCAGCCCTCGGACTAGCGGGGGTTTTGGCAATGAGCAGTTCTTC.

The chain couples TRBV21-1 to TRBJ2-1; the DNA was not used to check the table's D call, TRBD2. TRBV21-1 is classified as a pseudogene. The CDR3 length is 17 residues. The CDR3 region is CASSPDATSGGADEQFF. The CDR3, as DNA: TGCGCCAGCAGCCCGGATGCAACTAGCGGGGGGGCGGATGAGCAGTTCTTC.

By proportion, this clonotype is large. This chain links TRBV19 with TRBJ1-2, with 9 bases fitting TRBD1. The V gene's germline CDR1 is LNHDA and CDR2 SQIVND (reference sequence). This CDR3 region has 12 residues. V shed 7 bases and J 7 bases; nucleotides not matched to a gene: 4. The CDR3 bases are TGTGCCAGTATAAGGACAGGGGTTGGCTACACCTTC. It encodes CASIRTGVGYTF.

By its share, this clonotype is medium-sized. V gene TRBV3-1 combines with J gene TRBJ2-3; D remains ambiguous. V was trimmed by 1 base and J by 0 bases, leaving 20 bases between them. CDR1 and CDR2 from the germline V gene are LGHDT and YNNKEL (reference sequence). The CDR3 sequence is 19 residues long. The CDR3 here is CASSQVAARQTISTDTQYF. The CDR3 DNA follows: TGTGCCAGCAGCCAAGTTGCGGCGCGCCAGACCATCAGCACAGATACGCAGTATTTT.

This clonotype is medium-sized within its sample. V gene TRBV5-1 combines with J gene TRBJ1-5, with D possibly being TRBD1 (6 bases). Germline V gene data show CDR1 as SGHRS and CDR2 as YFSETQ. Trimming cost V 3 bases and J 7 bases, with 14 bases left between them. The CDR3 runs 14 residues. The CDR3 nucleotides read TGCGCCAGCAGCTGGCTGGGACAAGGGCAGCCCCAGCATTTT. This sequence encodes CASSWLGQGQPQHF.

This clonotype ranks as medium-sized (0.01 to 0.1%). The chain combines TRBV19 with TRBJ1-2, with D tentatively TRBD1 (6 bases). The germline V gene has CDR1 LNHDA and CDR2 SQIVND (reference sequence). The V end lost 9 bases, the J end lost 5 bases, and 13 bases lay between the germline ends. This CDR3 is 12 amino acids long. The CDR3 region is CASRGFLYGYTF. The DNA for the CDR3 is TGTGCCAGCAGGGGATTCCTGTATGGCTACACCTTC.

By proportion, this clonotype is medium-sized. The chain joins TRBV20-1 to TRBJ2-7; 10 bases fit TRBD1. V lost 6 bases to trimming and J lost 5 bases; unmatched junction nucleotides: 13. CDR1 is DFQATT, CDR2 SNEGSKA, per germline (reference sequence). The CDR3 has 15 residues. CDR3 residues: CSARLAGTGVNEQYF. The CDR3 region has the DNA TGCAGTGCACGCCTGGCGGGGACAGGGGTCAACGAGCAGTACTTC.

This clonotype is categorized as medium-sized. The chain is built from TRBV21-1 and TRBJ2-1; the D call TRBD1 from the table was never checked on the DNA. TRBV21-1 is a documented pseudogene. CDR3 length: 18 amino acids. The CDR3 region is CASSKATRGPHRDNEQFF. In DNA, the CDR3 is TGTGCCAGCAGCAAGGCGACGAGGGGGCCGCATCGGGACAATGAGCAGTTCTTC.

This clonotype rates as medium-sized (0.01 to 0.1%). The gene calls are TRBV5-4 and TRBJ1-4; 7 bases map to TRBD1. Germline trimming cut 3 bases from V and 6 bases from J; bases unmatched to any gene: 8. This CDR3 is 15 amino acids long. CDR1 and CDR2 (germline): SGHNT, YYREEE (reference sequence). Written as DNA, the CDR3 is TGTGCCAGCAGCTCCAACAGGGGTATAGATGAAAAACTGTTTTTT. Its translation: CASSSNRGIDEKLFF.

By proportion, this clonotype is medium-sized. CDR3 sequence reads: CASRRDMGSTDTQYF. The CDR3 DNA is TGTGCCAGCCGGAGGGACATGGGTAGCACAGATACGCAGTATTTT. This chain links TRBV2 with TRBJ2-3; D possibly matches TRBD1 or TRBD2 (6 bases each). Germline values: CDR1 SNHLY, CDR2 FYNNEI. Trimming took off 8 bases at V and 0 bases at J, with 15 bases between the two ends. This CDR3 contains 15 residues.

In its sample, this clonotype is medium-sized. This chain links TRBV7-8 with TRBJ1-2; D is ambiguous. Trimming left V 7 bases short and J 3 bases short, with 12 bases between. This CDR3 has 13 residues. Germline V lookup: CDR1 SGHVS, CDR2 FQNEAQ. The CDR3 protein is CASTPQGYYGYTF. The CDR3 DNA reads TGTGCCAGCACCCCACAAGGGTACTATGGCTACACCTTC.

This clonotype occurred a few times. A much larger clone is a single base away; this may be a read error. The J gene is TRBJ2-7, the V gene TRBV2; 11 bases map to TRBD2. CDR3 length equals 14 residues. Germline loops: CDR1 SNHLY, CDR2 FYNNEI. V was pared by 6 bases and J by 9 bases, with 10 bases of the junction left unmatched. The CDR3 protein is CASSDSGGGNGQYF. CDR3 DNA: TGTGCCAGCAGCGATAGCGGGGGGGGCAACGGGCAGTACTTC. Together with reference TRBV2 and TRBJ2-7, the CDR3 gives the full variable domain: EPEVTQTPSHQVTQMGQEVILRCVPISNHLYFYWYRQILGQKVEFLVSFYNNEISEKSEIFDDQFSVERPDGSNFTLKIRSTKLEDSAMYFCASSDSGGGNGQYFGPGTRLTVT.

By its share, this clonotype is medium-sized. V gene TRBV27 combines with J gene TRBJ2-5; 7 nucleotides match TRBD1. The CDR3 totals 14 residues. The germline V gene has CDR1 MNHEY and CDR2 SMNVEV (reference sequence). With 3 bases clipped from V and 5 bases from J, the junction kept 6 bases outside the gene matches. The CDR3 reads CASSFDRAGETQYF. The CDR3 DNA reads TGTGCCAGCAGTTTTGACAGGGCTGGCGAGACCCAGTACTTC.

The V and J genes are TRBV30 and TRBJ2-7, with 8 bases matching TRBD2. Germline V gene sequence: CDR1 GTSNPN, CDR2 SVGIG (reference sequence). The CDR3 spans 13 residues. V shed 0 bases and J 3 bases; nucleotides not matched to a gene: 1. The DNA for the CDR3 is TGTGCCTGGAGTGTCACTAGCGGCTACGAGCAGTACTTC. Its translation: CAWSVTSGYEQYF.

This clonotype counts as medium-sized. DNA for the CDR3: TGCAGTGCTAGACCCACGGACATACTAACCTACGAGCAGTACTTC. Protein sequence: CSARPTDILTYEQYF. J is TRBJ2-7 and V is TRBV20-1; possible D gene TRBD1, 5 bases. CDR1 and CDR2 (germline): DFQATT, SNEGSKA (reference sequence). CDR3 length: 15 residues. Trimming cost V 2 bases and J 2 bases, with 16 bases left between them.

By share, this clonotype ranks as medium-sized. The gene calls are TRBV19 and TRBJ1-1, with a possible D match to TRBD1 (5 bases). Germline V gene data show CDR1 as LNHDA and CDR2 as SQIVND (reference sequence). The CDR3 covers 14 residues. Between the trimmed V and J ends, which lost 1 base and 5 bases, there was a span of 11 bases. CDR3 DNA: TGTGCCAGTAGTATAGGCAGGGATTTAACTGAAGCTTTCTTT. Translation: CASSIGRDLTEAFF.

This clonotype is categorized as medium-sized. This chain links TRBV18 with TRBJ2-6; D gene uncertain. Germline V gene data show CDR1 as KGHSH and CDR2 as LQKENI. V was clipped by 1 base and J by 0 bases, with 7 bases between them. The CDR3 spans 16 residues. In DNA, the CDR3 is TGTGCCAGCTCACCACAAGCCGGCTCTGGGGCCAACGTCCTGACTTTC. Its protein is CASSPQAGSGANVLTF.

This clonotype counts as medium-sized. The chain links TRBV6-2 or TRBV6-3 to TRBJ2-5; the match to TRBD2 covers 13 bases. This CDR3 spans 17 amino acids. J was trimmed by 2 bases and V by 0 bases; bases with no gene match: 3. The V gene's germline CDR1 is MNHEY and CDR2 SVGEGT. The CDR3 is CASSYSILAGGQETQYF. CDR3 nucleotide sequence: TGTGCCAGCAGTTACTCGATACTAGCGGGGGGGCAAGAGACCCAGTACTTC.

By proportion, this clonotype is medium-sized. This chain uses TRBV7-2 with TRBJ2-1; D ambiguous. There are 14 residues in the CDR3. Trimming took 5 bases from V and 6 from J, leaving 14 bases between them. Germline CDR1 SGHTA, CDR2 FQGNSA. CDR3 sequence (DNA): TGTGCCAGCAGCCCCCAAGGCAGTTCCAATGAGCAGTTCTTC. This codes for CASSPQGSSNEQFF.

The chain joins TRBV19 to TRBJ2-7; perhaps TRBD2 as D (5 bases). The germline CDR1 and CDR2 sequences are LNHDA and SQIVND (reference sequence). The CDR3 has 14 amino acids. V was cut by 2 bases and J by 6 bases, with 14 bases left in between. This CDR3 reads CASSITGSSSEQYF. CDR3 DNA sequence: TGTGCCAGTAGTATAACGGGGTCTTCAAGCGAGCAGTACTTC.

This clonotype ranks as medium-sized (0.01 to 0.1%). The CDR3 coding sequence is TGTGCCAGCAGCTCAGGCCGTGCCGGGCGTACCGAGCAGTACTTC. Protein: CASSSGRAGRTEQYF. The chain links TRBV28 to TRBJ2-7; D remains unclear. The V and J ends lost 6 bases and 6 bases respectively, with 21 bases between them. The CDR3 contains 15 residues. Germline CDR1 MDHEN, CDR2 SYDVKM.

Only a few counts were recorded for this clonotype. The chain joins TRBV29-1 to TRBJ2-1; 9 bases are shared with TRBD1. The CDR3 has 13 residues. V shed 7 bases, J shed 7 bases, and the junction held 8 bases outside the gene matches. Germline V gene sequence: CDR1 SQVTM, CDR2 ANQGSEA. CDR3 in DNA: TGCAGCGGTGTGGATGGACAGGGGAATGAGCAGTTCTTC. Residues: CSGVDGQGNEQFF.

This clonotype qualifies as medium-sized. This chain connects TRBV19 to TRBJ1-1, with a tentative D call TRBD1 (5 bases). Germline loops: CDR1 LNHDA, CDR2 SQIVND (reference sequence). The CDR3 runs 14 residues. Trimming removed 1 base from V and 2 bases from J, with 8 bases in between. For the CDR3, the DNA is TGTGCCAGTAGTATAGGGAGGGGAAACACTGAAGCTTTCTTT. This gives the protein CASSIGRGNTEAFF.